Listed here are 14 T cell receptor beta chains from one sample, sequenced in a study of blood T cell repertoires in COVID-19. Sequencing was performed with immunoSEQ multiplex PCR; in TCRdb, only in-frame clones are kept and a portion is missing. The sample carries roughly 130,000 clones, 84% recorded once. Sequencing was carried out using peripheral blood. The origin of the receptors is a man aged 25 to 40 with COVID-19, enrolled during active disease.

The V and J genes are TRBV28 and TRBJ1-1; the D gene is possibly TRBD1 (6 bases). The CDR3 runs to 14 residues. Trimming left V 4 bases short and J 1 base short, with 10 bases between. Germline CDR1 and CDR2: MDHEN and SYDVKM. In DNA, the CDR3 is TGTGCCAGCAGTTGGGGACAAGCGAACACTGAAGCTTTCTTT. Translated, it gives CASSWGQANTEAFF.

The DNA for the CDR3 is TGTGCCAGCAGCCAACTTCAGGTCCGAGGGGGCTACACCTTC. Its protein is CASSQLQVRGGYTF. V is TRBV3-1 (or the pseudogene TRBV3-2) and J is TRBJ1-2; D unclear. The length of the CDR3 is 14 residues. Between the trimmed V and J ends, which lost 2 bases and 8 bases, there was a span of 15 bases. Germline-derived CDR1 and CDR2 are LGHDT and YNNKEL (reference sequence).

V is TRBV9 and J is TRBJ2-2; TRBD2 might be the D (6 bases). CDR1 and CDR2 from the germline V gene are SGDLS and YYNGEE. Deletions cut 3 bases from V and 6 bases from J, with 9 bases between. The CDR3 is 13 residues long. CDR3 nucleotides: TGTGCCAGCAGCGCCAGACTAGCCGGGGAGCTGTTTTTT. Its protein is CASSARLAGELFF.

The V and J genes are TRBV9 and TRBJ2-5; 7 bases agree with TRBD1. CDR3 length: 16 residues. Losses at the gene ends were 3 bases for V and 5 bases for J; bases not matched to a gene: 13. Germline V gives CDR1 SGDLS, CDR2 YYNGEE. Here the CDR3 DNA reads TGTGCCAGCAGCGCGCATCCCATGGGACAGCACGAGACCCAGTACTTC. Protein product: CASSAHPMGQHETQYF.

The chain links TRBV11-2 to TRBJ1-1; D not resolved. This CDR3 comprises 11 residues. The ends were cut back, 3 bases at V and 11 bases at J, with 10 bases in the middle. Per germline, CDR1 SGHAT and CDR2 FQNNGV. CDR3 loop: CASSLASPAFF. The CDR3 DNA reads as TGTGCCAGCAGCTTGGCCTCGCCGGCTTTCTTT.

The rearrangement links TRBV24-1 to TRBJ1-1, with 8 positions matching TRBD1. The CDR3 has 11 amino acids. Germline V gives CDR1 KGHDR, CDR2 SFDVKD. V was clipped by 9 bases and J by 8 bases; unmatched bases: 4. The CDR3 spells CATAQGVEAFF. The CDR3 nucleotides are TGTGCCACCGCACAGGGGGTCGAAGCTTTCTTT.

This clone was seen a single time. The chain combines TRBV6-5 with TRBJ2-5; TRBD2 is a possible D gene (6 bases). V shed 4 bases and J shed 5 bases, with 14 bases lying between them. Germline V lookup: CDR1 MNHEY, CDR2 SVGAGI. The CDR3 totals 14 residues. The CDR3 loop is CASSSGGTRETQYF. CDR3 DNA: TGTGCCAGCAGTTCCGGCGGGACTCGGGAGACCCAGTACTTC.

The chain has TRBV3-1 (or the pseudogene TRBV3-2) and TRBJ2-3, with a tentative D call TRBD1 (5 bases). Deletions cut 4 bases from V and 6 bases from J, with 8 bases between. CDR3 length: 12 amino acids. The germline V gene has CDR1 LGHDT and CDR2 YNNKEL (reference sequence). The CDR3 here is CASSRGRDTQYF. In DNA form, the CDR3 reads TGTGCCAGCAGCCGGGGCAGGGATACGCAGTATTTT.

The chain links TRBV19 to TRBJ2-7; TRBD1 matches 7 bases. Germline V gives CDR1 LNHDA, CDR2 SQIVND (reference sequence). The junction had 4 bases not matched to a gene; V was cut back by 5 bases and J by 0 bases. The CDR3 spans 14 residues. CDR3 nucleotide sequence: TGTGCCAGTAGTCTACAGGGGAGCTCCTACGAGCAGTACTTC. Protein sequence: CASSLQGSSYEQYF. Full variable domain (rest looked up from reference TRBV19 and TRBJ2-7): DGGITQSPKYLFRKEGQNVTLSCEQNLNHDAMYWYRQDPGQGLRLIYYSQIVNDFQKGDIAEGYSVSREKKESFPLTVTSAQKNPTAFYLCASSLQGSSYEQYFGPGTRLTVT.

This chain connects TRBV10-3 to TRBJ1-4; 8 nucleotides align to TRBD1. V lost 0 bases and J lost 7; bases outside the gene matches: 7. CDR3 size: 16 residues. Germline CDR1 reads ENHRY; CDR2 reads SYGVKD. CDR3 amino acids: CAISESGQGAREKLFF. Written as DNA, the CDR3 is TGTGCCATCAGTGAGTCGGGGCAGGGGGCACGTGAAAAACTGTTTTTT.

This rearrangement joins TRBV4-2 to TRBJ2-7; 12 bases align to TRBD2. The CDR3 extends over 16 amino acids. With 0 bases clipped from V and 3 bases from J, the junction kept 3 bases outside the gene matches. Germline CDR1 is LGHNA and CDR2 is YNFKEQ. In nucleotides, the CDR3 is TGTGCCAGCAGCCAAGACCTAGCGGGAGGGATCTACGAGCAGTACTTC. Translating gives CASSQDLAGGIYEQYF.

The V call is TRBV9, the J call TRBJ2-1; maybe TRBD1 (5 bases). CDR1 SGDLS and CDR2 YYNGEE come from the germline V gene. CDR3 length: 11 residues. Trimming shortened V by 0 bases and J by 10 bases, and 5 bases separated the two germline ends. This chain's CDR3 is CASSVGQEQFF. As DNA, the CDR3 is TGTGCCAGCAGCGTAGGACAGGAGCAGTTCTTC.

This chain connects TRBV18 to TRBJ2-5; D uncertain. The CDR3 length is 11 residues. Trimming took off 3 bases at V and 5 bases at J, with 4 bases between the two ends. Germline V gene sequence: CDR1 KGHSH, CDR2 LQKENI. CDR3 sequence (DNA): TGTGCCAGCTCACCGGGCGAGACCCAGTACTTC. Its translation is CASSPGETQYF.

The chain is built from TRBV28 and TRBJ2-5; D gene unclear. The CDR3 totals 15 residues. Trimming took 3 bases from V and 0 from J, leaving 11 bases between them. Germline V gene sequence: CDR1 MDHEN, CDR2 SYDVKM. CDR3 nucleotides: TGTGCCAGCAGTTTTGTCACCGCGTACCAAGAGACCCAGTACTTC. It yields the protein CASSFVTAYQETQYF.